The 7 T cell receptor beta chains below all came from one sample that was sequenced in a study of CD8 T cells in ankylosing spondylitis. Each CDR3 protein gets one entry after TCRdb re-called the 5' RACE reads with MiXCR. The table shows about 300,000 distinct CDR3 sequences, with 20% occurring only once. Sequenced: blood, either unsorted or a sorted T cell fraction (not recorded which). The origin of the receptors is a female donor with ankylosing spondylitis or in good health (not recorded which).

This clonotype was observed a handful of times. CDR3 in DNA: TGTGCCAGCAGTCTCGCCGGGACAGGGGTTCAGCCCCAGCATTTT. This gives the protein CASSLAGTGVQPQHF. The V gene is TRBV6-2 or TRBV6-3, the J gene TRBJ1-5; TRBD1 matches at 10 bases. V lost 5 bases, J lost 6 bases, and 7 bases stayed unmatched. This CDR3 spans 15 amino acids. Germline V gene lookup returns CDR1 MNHEY and CDR2 SVGEGT.

This clonotype has just a few counts. V usage is TRBV20-1 and J usage is TRBJ2-7; TRBD2 aligns across 11 bases. This CDR3 is built from 16 residues. V shed 0 bases and J 6 bases; nucleotides not matched to a gene: 10. Germline CDR1 DFQATT, CDR2 SNEGSKA (reference sequence). CDR3 loop: CSAREGSGRVDSEQYF. Here the CDR3 DNA reads TGCAGTGCTAGAGAAGGTAGCGGGAGGGTGGATAGCGAGCAGTACTTC.

V usage is TRBV12-3 or TRBV12-4 and J usage is TRBJ2-2; D ambiguous. Trimming took 6 bases from V and 5 from J, leaving 4 bases between them. This CDR3 has 11 amino acids. The CDR3, as DNA: TGTGCCAGCAGGCGTACCGGGGAGCTGTTTTTT. Its translation is CASRRTGELFF.

This clonotype has a handful of counts. V usage is TRBV20-1 and J usage is TRBJ2-7; TRBD2 agrees at 7 bases. Germline CDR1 reads DFQATT; CDR2 reads SNEGSKA (reference sequence). The CDR3 extends over 14 amino acids. The J segment lost 5 bases and the V segment lost 0 bases, leaving 7 bases of the junction unmatched. CDR3 in amino acids: CSARDFGRNHEQYF. The CDR3 region has the DNA TGCAGTGCTAGAGATTTCGGGAGGAACCACGAGCAGTACTTC.

The chain links TRBV18 to TRBJ2-1, with 7 bases that match TRBD2. V gave up 4 bases and J gave up 7 bases; unmatched junction bases: 4. Germline V gene sequence: CDR1 KGHSH, CDR2 LQKENI. The length of the CDR3 is 13 residues. In DNA form, the CDR3 reads TGTGCCAGCTCACTTTTTAGCGGGAATGAGCAGTTCTTC. Translating gives CASSLFSGNEQFF. The full variable domain, in which reference TRBV18 and TRBJ2-1 provide the parts outside the CDR3, is NAGVMQNPRHLVRRRGQEARLRCSPMKGHSHVYWYRQLPEEGLKFMVYLQKENIIDESGMPKERFSAEFPKEGPSILRIQQVVRGDSAAYFCASSLFSGNEQFFGPGTRLTVL.

V gene TRBV4-3 combines with J gene TRBJ2-1, with D possibly being TRBD1 or TRBD2 (5 bases each). Between the trimmed V and J ends, which lost 6 bases and 5 bases, there was a span of 11 bases. This CDR3 is 13 amino acids long. Germline V CDR1 and CDR2: LGHNA, YSLEER. CDR3 amino acids: CASSPGPHNEQFF. CDR3 in DNA: TGCGCCAGCAGTCCGGGACCTCACAATGAGCAGTTCTTC.

This chain joins TRBV12-3 or TRBV12-4 and TRBJ2-1; D is unclear. Trimming cost V 5 bases and J 2 bases, with 13 bases left between them. This CDR3 is built from 15 residues. The CDR3 spells CASSSVGLAYNEQFF. The DNA for the CDR3 is TGTGCCAGCAGTAGCGTGGGTTTAGCCTACAATGAGCAGTTCTTC.